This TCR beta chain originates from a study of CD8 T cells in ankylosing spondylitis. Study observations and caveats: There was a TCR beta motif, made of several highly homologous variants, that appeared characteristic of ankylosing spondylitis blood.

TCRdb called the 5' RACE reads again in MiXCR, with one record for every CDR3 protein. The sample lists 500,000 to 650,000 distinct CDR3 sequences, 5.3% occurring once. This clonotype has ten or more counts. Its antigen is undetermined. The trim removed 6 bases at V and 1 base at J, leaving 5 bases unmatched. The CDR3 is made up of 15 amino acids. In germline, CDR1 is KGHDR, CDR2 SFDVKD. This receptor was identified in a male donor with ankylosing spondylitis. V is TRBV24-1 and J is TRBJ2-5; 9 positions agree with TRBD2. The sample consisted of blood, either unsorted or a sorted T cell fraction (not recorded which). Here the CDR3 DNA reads TGTGCCACCAGTCGGGCGGGAGGGGCCCAAGAGACCCAGTACTTC. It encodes CATSRAGGAQETQYF.